The T cell receptor (beta chain) under discussion was sequenced for a study of blood T cell repertoires in COVID-19. In the study overall: PBMCs, B-cell-depleted T cells, or T cells provided the cDNA or gDNA that made up the material.

The CDR3 is 13 residues long. J lost 3 bases, V lost 6 bases, and 1 base had no gene match. Germline CDR1 LNHDA, CDR2 SQIVND (reference sequence). The table came from immunoSEQ multiplex PCR; TCRdb's copy has only in-frame clones and leaves some out. The repertoire holds 300,000 to 500,000 clones, around 87% seen once, with around 0.97% in the top ten. This TCR derives from a woman in her twenties or thirties with acute COVID-19. The sequenced sample was PBMCs or T cells enriched from blood (not recorded which). V is TRBV19 and J is TRBJ1-4, with 7 bases matching TRBD1. The CDR3 loop reads CASRRGPNEKLFF. In DNA, the CDR3 is TGTGCCAGTAGAAGGGGGCCTAATGAAAAACTGTTTTTT.